These T cell receptor beta chains were read from a single sample in a study of cytomegalovirus exposure and HLA in healthy donors. Data came from immunoSEQ multiplex PCR; TCRdb stores just in-frame clones and leaves some out. Among over 70,000 clones listed, about 67% were seen once. The sequencing input was PBMCs. The receptors come from a man aged 25 to 40 in good health and CMV-seronegative. The conserved cysteine and the conserved F or W are not part of the CDR3 here. The order of the fields is CDR3 protein, D gene, J gene, clone size, V gene. A D gene is named only where the DNA matches it firmly. Clone size is not always given. Where it is, it says once, few, many or a class for expanded clones.

cdr3_aa: ASGQGQIAEAF; d_call: TRBD1; j_call: TRBJ1-1; clone_size: few; v_call: TRBV6-6
cdr3_aa: ASGQDPSSYNSPLH; d_call: TRBD1; j_call: TRBJ1-6; clone_size: NA; v_call: TRBV2
cdr3_aa: AISGQGQAYEQY; d_call: TRBD1; j_call: TRBJ2-7; clone_size: NA; v_call: TRBV10-3
cdr3_aa: ASSLDRADYNEQF; d_call: NA; j_call: TRBJ2-1; clone_size: NA; v_call: TRBV7-6
cdr3_aa: ASSVGPHGGTNYGYT; d_call: NA; j_call: TRBJ1-2; clone_size: NA; v_call: TRBV9
cdr3_aa: AIRTSSYEQY; d_call: NA; j_call: TRBJ2-7; clone_size: NA; v_call: TRBV10-3
cdr3_aa: ASSQDVQINQPQH; d_call: NA; j_call: TRBJ1-5; clone_size: NA; v_call: TRBV4-1
cdr3_aa: ASTPGSNTEAF; d_call: NA; j_call: TRBJ1-1; clone_size: NA; v_call: TRBV4-2
cdr3_aa: ASREESTNEKLF; d_call: NA; j_call: TRBJ1-4; clone_size: NA; v_call: TRBV25-1
cdr3_aa: ASSKAPSGLNTGELF; d_call: NA; j_call: TRBJ2-2; clone_size: NA; v_call: TRBV21-1
cdr3_aa: ASSLTGNSNQPQH; d_call: NA; j_call: TRBJ1-5; clone_size: NA; v_call: TRBV5-1
cdr3_aa: ASSPAGGENTGELF; d_call: TRBD2; j_call: TRBJ2-2; clone_size: NA; v_call: TRBV5-6